The 17 T cell receptor beta chains listed next were all sequenced from one sample in a study of blood T cells in healthy people across ages. Alongside a J-beta primer mix, a sample-barcoded 5' primer served in a second PCR lasting 7 to 11 cycles. From the 5' RACE reads, TCRdb called clonotypes with MiXCR, one entry per CDR3 protein. The table lists over 1.5 million distinct CDR3 sequences, 40% to 55% of them singletons. Sequencing was carried out using blood. Receptors originate from a woman in her thirties or forties in good health.

The chain employs TRBV4-1 and TRBJ2-3, with 11 positions matching TRBD2. Germline V gives CDR1 MGHRA, CDR2 YSYEKL. V shed 4 bases and J 3 bases; nucleotides not matched to a gene: 12. This CDR3 has 18 amino acids. The CDR3 region is CASSPRGLAGGGTDTQYF. CDR3 nucleotide sequence: TGCGCCAGCAGCCCACGTGGGCTAGCGGGGGGAGGGACAGATACGCAGTATTTT.

The chain couples TRBV20-1 to TRBJ1-2; D might be TRBD1 (6 bases). V lost 8 bases, J lost 5 bases, and 12 bases lay in between. The germline CDR1 and CDR2 sequences are DFQATT and SNEGSKA (reference sequence). The CDR3 length is 11 residues. The CDR3 is CSLGGAYGYTF. The CDR3 coding sequence is TGCAGTCTGGGGGGCGCTTATGGCTACACCTTC.

CDR3: CASSSQGFGNEKLFF. Written as DNA, the CDR3 is TGTGCCAGCAGCTCCCAGGGGTTTGGAAATGAAAAACTGTTTTTT. The chain has TRBV7-2 and TRBJ1-4; possibly TRBD1 for D (6 bases). The CDR3 spans 15 residues. The V gene lost 4 bases and the J gene lost 5 bases, with 14 bases spanning the gap. From germline, CDR1 is SGHTA and CDR2 FQGNSA.

The chain is built from TRBV7-9 and TRBJ2-1, with 8 bases identical to TRBD1. V lost 3 bases and J lost 10; bases outside the gene matches: 14. The CDR3 covers 16 residues. Per the germline V gene, CDR1 is SEHNR and CDR2 is FQNEAQ (reference sequence). This CDR3 reads CASSFLGGRGLREQFF. The CDR3 coding sequence is TGTGCCAGCAGCTTCTTGGGTGGCAGGGGGCTTAGGGAGCAGTTCTTC. The entire variable domain, with the rest obtained from reference TRBV7-9 and TRBJ2-1, is as follows: DTGVSQNPRHKITKRGQNVTFRCDPISEHNRLYWYRQTLGQGPEFLTYFQNEAQLEKSRLLSDRFSAERPKGSFSTLEIQRTEQGDSAMYLCASSFLGGRGLREQFFGPGTRLTVL.

V usage is TRBV24-1 and J usage is TRBJ2-6; D unresolved. Trimming pared 10 bases from V and 0 bases from J, leaving 6 bases between. This CDR3 region has 13 residues. The germline V gene has CDR1 KGHDR and CDR2 SFDVKD. The CDR3 DNA reads as TGTGCCACTCAGAACTCTGGGGCCAACGTCCTGACTTTC. Its translation is CATQNSGANVLTF.

The chain carries TRBV7-2 and TRBJ1-2; D not certain. The CDR3 consists of 14 residues. The germline gives CDR1 SGHTA, CDR2 FQGNSA. Trimming took off 5 bases at V and 4 bases at J, with 14 bases between the two ends. CDR3 residues: CASSPLPTGYGYTF. The DNA for the CDR3 is TGTGCCAGCAGCCCCCTTCCCACGGGCTATGGCTACACCTTC.

This clonotype turned up a few times. The CDR3 spells CASSLYSREMKGYTF. The CDR3 DNA reads TGTGCCAGCAGCTTATATTCCAGGGAGATGAAGGGCTACACCTTC. The rearrangement uses TRBV7-2 and TRBJ1-2, with TRBD1 as a possible D gene (5 bases). Germline-derived CDR1 and CDR2 are SGHTA and FQGNSA. V shed 2 bases and J shed 8 bases, with 18 bases lying between them. The CDR3 consists of 15 residues.

Of note for this clonotype: One junction end does not reproduce the germline sequence, and a read error may be involved. The DNA for the CDR3 is TGTGCCAGCGGCCAAGAGGGTGGCTATGGATTCGGCAATGAGCAGTTCTTC. The encoded protein is CASGQEGGYGFGNEQFF. V gene TRBV4-2 combines with J gene TRBJ2-1; a weak D match, TRBD2 (5 bases). From germline, CDR1 is LGHNA and CDR2 YNFKEQ. The CDR3 extends over 17 amino acids.

This clonotype was detected many times. The J gene is TRBJ2-1, the V gene TRBV27; D unclear. From germline, CDR1 is MNHEY and CDR2 SMNVEV (reference sequence). Between the trimmed V and J ends, which lost 6 bases and 9 bases, there was a span of 9 bases. This CDR3 spans 11 amino acids. The CDR3, as DNA: TGTGCCAGCAGCGTGGCAGGTGAGCAGTTCTTC. Residues: CASSVAGEQFF.

This clonotype has a handful of counts. The chain is built from TRBV20-1 and TRBJ2-7; D assignment may be TRBD1 or TRBD2 (5 bases each). This CDR3 region has 13 residues. From germline, CDR1 is DFQATT and CDR2 SNEGSKA (reference sequence). V was clipped by 3 bases and J by 4 bases, with 13 bases between them. The CDR3 bases are TGCAGTGCTAGGAGGGGAAGGGTGTACGAGCAGTACTTC. This translates into CSARRGRVYEQYF.

This chain links TRBV28 with TRBJ1-2, with 7 bases that match TRBD1. The ends lost 4 bases at V and 5 bases at J; junction bases unmatched: 13. The CDR3 contains 16 residues. Germline CDR1 reads MDHEN; CDR2 reads SYDVKM. In nucleotides, the CDR3 is TGTGCCAGCAGTTATTTCCCCATCCGGGACAGTTATGGCTACACCTTC. Its protein is CASSYFPIRDSYGYTF.

This clonotype appeared a single time. The V call is TRBV6-2 or TRBV6-3, the J call TRBJ2-3; the D gene is possibly TRBD1 (7 bases). This CDR3 contains 16 residues. Germline lookup yields CDR1 MNHEY and CDR2 SVGEGT. V lost 6 bases and J 6 bases, leaving 22 bases between the germline ends. In DNA, the CDR3 is TGTGCCAGCAGGACCGGACAGGCCGGAGGGTCGGATACGCAGTATTTT. Translating it yields CASRTGQAGGSDTQYF.

The count of this clonotype is one. The genes are TRBV12-3 or TRBV12-4 and TRBJ1-1, with 11 nucleotides matching TRBD1. The CDR3 spans 14 residues. With V trimmed by 7 bases and J by 5 bases, 6 bases remained unmatched. The CDR3 nucleotides read TGTGCCAGCACCCGGACAGGGGGCAGTACTGAAGCTTTCTTT. This sequence encodes CASTRTGGSTEAFF.

The rearrangement uses TRBV12-3 or TRBV12-4 and TRBJ2-5; no reliable D call. The germline V and J ends were trimmed by 2 bases and 4 bases, with 8 bases remaining between them. The CDR3 is 13 residues long. The CDR3 bases are TGTGCCAGCAGTTTAATGCACGGAGAGACCCAGTACTTC. Translating it yields CASSLMHGETQYF.

V gene TRBV20-1 combines with J gene TRBJ1-2; a possible D gene is TRBD1 (5 bases). Germline lookup yields CDR1 DFQATT and CDR2 SNEGSKA (reference sequence). The CDR3 runs 17 residues. CDR3 nucleotide sequence: TGCAGCGAGCACAAGGGGCAGTGGGGCTGGGCTAACTATGGCTACACCTTC. It encodes CSEHKGQWGWANYGYTF.

The V and J genes are TRBV6-2 or TRBV6-3 and TRBJ2-3; D is unresolved. The CDR3 is 12 amino acids. Germline CDR1 and CDR2: MNHEY and SVGEGT. Between the trimmed V and J ends, which lost 0 bases and 8 bases, there was a span of 6 bases. CDR3 bases: TGTGCCAGCAGTTACTCGTATGGTACGCAGTATTTT. The encoded protein is CASSYSYGTQYF.

The chain is built from TRBV27 and TRBJ1-2, with a tentative D call TRBD1 (5 bases). This CDR3 contains 14 residues. Per germline, CDR1 MNHEY and CDR2 SMNVEV (reference sequence). Trimming removed 8 bases from V and 3 bases from J, with 16 bases in between. The CDR3 DNA is TGTGCCAGCGGGATGGGGGGACCCCACTATGGCTACACCTTC. It encodes CASGMGGPHYGYTF.